This entry is about one T cell receptor beta chain. Its antigen is still unknown. This entry comes from a study of cytomegalovirus exposure and HLA in healthy donors. Study results and caveats: Most TCR sequences were uncommon, yet certain public TCRs appeared in many donors. Certain sequence variants were highly shared and formed a cluster, and this cluster was likely a sequencing artifact. The only immune exposure information that was available was CMV serostatus.

The length of the CDR3 is 12 residues. Germline lookup yields CDR1 MDHEN and CDR2 SYDVKM. V lost 6 bases and J lost 3, with 9 bases in between. This PCR relied on a set of 60 Vbeta primers and 13 Jbeta primers. Repertoires were generated with immunoSEQ multiplex PCR, while TCRdb's copy carries only in-frame clones and drops some. The repertoire has under 200,000 clones, about 80% of them found once; the top ten carry 1%. V and J are TRBV28 and TRBJ2-7, with D uncertain. What was sequenced was PBMCs. The clonotype comes from a woman aged 45-65 years in good health and CMV-seropositive. CDR3 region: CASSPSGYEQYF. In nucleotides, the CDR3 is TGTGCCAGCAGCCCGTCAGGCTACGAGCAGTACTTC.